These 3 T cell receptor beta chains were all obtained from the same sample, sequenced in a study of T cells in Graves' hyperthyroidism and ophthalmopathy. TCR beta CDR3 regions were amplified from RNA transcripts. The study used the HTBI primer set for a first-round RT-PCR of the TCR CDR3. TCRdb fed the multiplex PCR reads into MiXCR, producing one record per CDR3 protein. The sample yields more than 300,000 distinct CDR3 sequences, roughly 20% seen once. Sequenced input: blood. The origin of the receptors is a man between 18 and 35 years old with Graves' ophthalmopathy.

This clonotype appeared a few times. The chain carries TRBV20-1 and TRBJ2-7, with D possibly called TRBD1 or TRBD2 (5 bases each). The CDR3 runs to 13 residues. Trimming shortened V by 6 bases and J by 2 bases, and 14 bases separated the two germline ends. The germline V gene has CDR1 DFQATT and CDR2 SNEGSKA (reference sequence). As DNA, the CDR3 is TGCAGTGCATTCCGGGACGGGGCCTACGAGCAGTACTTC. It codes for CSAFRDGAYEQYF.

The chain has TRBV10-3 and TRBJ2-7, with TRBD2 matching 9 bases. CDR1 ENHRY and CDR2 SYGVKD come from the germline V gene. The junction had 7 bases not matched to a gene; V was cut back by 4 bases and J by 6 bases. This CDR3 spans 14 amino acids. Written as DNA, the CDR3 is TGTGCCATCAGTGTAGGCGGGGGGGCCTTCGAGCAGTACTTC. It translates to CAISVGGGAFEQYF.

This clonotype has ten or more counts. This chain uses TRBV11-2 with TRBJ2-5; D gene uncertain. V lost 5 bases, J lost 5 bases, and 3 bases lay in between. The CDR3 consists of 10 residues. Germline lookup yields CDR1 SGHAT and CDR2 FQNNGV. CDR3 loop: CASSGETQYF. CDR3 coding DNA: TGTGCCAGCAGCGGGGAGACCCAGTACTTC.